This entry describes one TCR beta chain. The sample's treatment: oral pan-JAK inhibitor, 5-10 mg twice daily. V was cut by 5 bases and J by 8 bases, with 18 bases left in between. The CDR3 consists of 14 residues. Germline V CDR1 and CDR2: MNHEY, SVGAGI. These data are taken from a study of CD8+ T cells in alopecia areata. Sequencing used cDNA as its template, made by extracting RNA and reverse transcribing it. Profiling relied on immunoSEQ multiplex PCR, and the TCRdb table lists in-frame clones only, not all of them. The top ten hold approximately 1.3% of the sample, which has 150,000 to 200,000 clones, 64% seen once.

The receptor was isolated from a human donor with alopecia areata. The chain uses TRBV6-5 and TRBJ1-2; D gene unclear. The source material was CD4+ T cells sorted from blood, sampled between weeks 47 and 50, from a patient treated with tofacitinib. The CDR3 DNA reads TGTGCCAGCAGTCCAACCAGGTCCGGGGTAGGCTACACCTTC. It codes for CASSPTRSGVGYTF.